These 29 T cell receptor beta chains came from one sample sequenced in a study of T cells in Graves' hyperthyroidism and ophthalmopathy. Amplified TCR beta CDR3 regions derived from RNA transcripts. HTBI primers were the set used in a first-round RT-PCR of the TCR CDR3. One entry per CDR3 protein results from TCRdb running MiXCR on the multiplex PCR reads. The sample lists about 270,000 distinct CDR3 sequences, over 20% occurring once. Sequenced material: blood. All receptors come from a young man with Graves' ophthalmopathy.

This chain connects TRBV25-1 to TRBJ2-3; 7 nucleotides align to TRBD2. After removal of 3 bases from V and 2 bases from J, the junction contained 11 bases not matched to a gene. Looked up from germline, CDR1 is MGHDK and CDR2 is SYGVNS. This CDR3 comprises 17 residues. In nucleotides, the CDR3 is TGTGCCAGCAGTGAGAGGGCTAGCGGATCTATCACAGATACGCAGTATTTT. Its translation: CASSERASGSITDTQYF.

In its sample, this clonotype was seen a few times. The J gene is TRBJ2-5, the V gene TRBV28, with 7 bases lining up with TRBD1. Trimming removed 5 bases from V and 4 bases from J; junction bases left unmatched: 10. This CDR3 has 15 amino acids. Germline V lookup: CDR1 MDHEN, CDR2 SYDVKM. The CDR3 spells CASSPRQGNIETQYF. The CDR3 nucleotides are TGTGCCAGCAGTCCGCGACAGGGAAACATAGAGACCCAGTACTTC.

This clonotype was picked up a small number of times. V usage is TRBV20-1 and J usage is TRBJ2-1; 13 bases are a match to TRBD2. V dropped 3 bases and J dropped 8; count of bases not matched to a gene: 10. CDR1 and CDR2 from the germline V gene are DFQATT and SNEGSKA (reference sequence). The CDR3 covers 16 residues. The chain's CDR3 is CSASSGLAGESDEQFF. The DNA of the CDR3 is TGCAGTGCTAGCTCAGGACTAGCGGGAGAATCGGATGAGCAGTTCTTC.

This clonotype was observed a few times. The V call is TRBV6-2 or TRBV6-3, the J call TRBJ1-2; the D is unclear. Germline V CDR1 and CDR2: MNHEY, SVGEGT. The CDR3 spans 15 residues. Trimming removed 4 bases at V and 3 bases at J, with 15 bases between. DNA of the CDR3: TGTGCCAGCAGTTTCCCTCGTAGGGTGCACTATGGCTACACCTTC. Translating gives CASSFPRRVHYGYTF.

This clonotype has a count of ten or more. The chain has TRBV18 and TRBJ2-5; 7 bases agree with TRBD2. The CDR3 covers 14 residues. Per the germline V gene, CDR1 is KGHSH and CDR2 is LQKENI. V trimming: 0 bases; J trimming: 5 bases; junction bases outside the gene matches: 3. The CDR3 DNA reads TGTGCCAGCTCACCACCAGGTAGCGGGGAGACCCAGTACTTC. Protein product: CASSPPGSGETQYF.

A few counts support this clonotype. One junction end disagrees with the germline gene, perhaps due to a read error. The chain has TRBV11-3 and TRBJ1-1; a possible D gene is TRBD1 (6 bases). Germline values: CDR1 SGHNT, CDR2 YENEEA. CDR3 length: 14 residues. The CDR3 nucleotides are TGCGCCAGCAGCCGCCTAGGACAGATCACTGAAGCTTTCTTT. Translation: CASSRLGQITEAFF. Looking up the rest from reference TRBV11-3 and TRBJ1-1 gives the full variable domain: EAGVVQSPRYKIIEKKQPVAFWCNPISGHNTLYWYLQNLGQGPELLIRYENEEAVDDSQLPKDRFSAERLKGVDSTLKIQPAELGDSAVYLCASSRLGQITEAFFGQGTRLTVV.

At least ten counts were recorded for this clonotype. The chain couples TRBV6-1 to TRBJ2-1; 9 bases are shared with TRBD1. This CDR3 comprises 16 residues. Germline CDR1 is MNHNS and CDR2 is SASEGT. V lost 7 bases, J lost 6 bases, and 13 bases stayed unmatched. CDR3: CASKFRTGQGINEQFF. The DNA for the CDR3 is TGTGCCAGCAAATTCCGGACGGGACAGGGTATCAATGAGCAGTTCTTC.

This clonotype was detected a few times. This chain joins TRBV7-9 and TRBJ1-1, with D perhaps TRBD1 (6 bases). The CDR3 length is 14 residues. Trimming shortened V by 0 bases and J by 5 bases, and 10 bases separated the two germline ends. Germline-derived CDR1 and CDR2 are SEHNR and FQNEAQ (reference sequence). Here the CDR3 reads CASSLAGGQTEAFF. In nucleotides, the CDR3 is TGTGCCAGCAGCTTAGCGGGGGGGCAGACTGAAGCTTTCTTT.

This clonotype has ten or more counts. At one of its ends the junction is not consistent with the germline gene, which may arise from a read error. V gene TRBV5-1 combines with J gene TRBJ2-1; D not resolved. Per the germline V gene, CDR1 is SGHRS and CDR2 is YFSETQ. This CDR3 comprises 13 residues. The CDR3: CASSLSSYNEQFF. CDR3 in DNA: TGTGCCAGCAGCTTGTCGTCCTACAATGAGCAGTTCTTC.

In this sample, this clonotype turned up a few times. J is TRBJ2-7 and V is TRBV19; 15 nucleotides line up with TRBD2. With 3 bases clipped from V and 7 bases from J, the junction kept 4 bases outside the gene matches. Germline assignment: CDR1 LNHDA and CDR2 SQIVND (reference sequence). CDR3 length equals 15 residues. The CDR3 here is CASSMGTSGRREQYF. CDR3 nucleotides: TGTGCCAGTAGTATGGGGACTAGCGGGAGGAGGGAGCAGTACTTC.

At least ten counts were recorded for this clonotype. The chain uses TRBV7-9 and TRBJ1-4; D is uncertain. Trimming cost V 5 bases and J 0 bases, with 10 bases left between them. This CDR3 is 15 amino acids long. CDR1 SEHNR and CDR2 FQNEAQ come from the germline V gene (reference sequence). CDR3 DNA: TGTGCCAGCAGCCTCACAGCCGCAACTAATGAAAAACTGTTTTTT. Protein sequence: CASSLTAATNEKLFF. Full variable domain (missing parts from reference TRBV7-9 and TRBJ1-4): DTGVSQNPRHKITKRGQNVTFRCDPISEHNRLYWYRQTLGQGPEFLTYFQNEAQLEKSRLLSDRFSAERPKGSFSTLEIQRTEQGDSAMYLCASSLTAATNEKLFFGSGTQLSVL.

This clonotype has only a few counts. The genes are TRBV7-2 and TRBJ1-1; the D gene is possibly TRBD1 (5 bases). The germline gives CDR1 SGHTA, CDR2 FQGNSA. Trimming took off 5 bases at V and 2 bases at J, with 18 bases between the two ends. The CDR3 runs 16 residues. CDR3 sequence: CASSPSRGDSNTEAFF. In DNA, the CDR3 is TGTGCCAGCAGCCCGAGCCGGGGTGACAGTAACACTGAAGCTTTCTTT.

The CDR3 region has the DNA TGTGCCAGCAGCCGGACTAGCGGGCTACAAGAGACCCAGTACTTC. This sequence encodes CASSRTSGLQETQYF. This chain links TRBV5-4 with TRBJ2-5; 11 nucleotides match TRBD2. Germline CDR1 SGHNT, CDR2 YYREEE (reference sequence). There are 15 residues in the CDR3. Trimming took 4 bases from V and 2 from J; bases not matched to a gene: 4.

The chain uses TRBV5-6 and TRBJ2-7, with 10 bases aligning to TRBD2. Germline trimming cut 2 bases from V and 2 bases from J; bases unmatched to any gene: 7. The CDR3 is 16 residues long. In germline, CDR1 is SGHDT, CDR2 YYEEEE. CDR3 protein: CASSFWSGRGTYEQYF. CDR3 nucleotides: TGTGCCAGCAGCTTTTGGAGCGGGAGGGGAACCTACGAGCAGTACTTC.

The gene calls are TRBV11-3 and TRBJ1-2; D is possibly TRBD1 (5 bases). In germline, CDR1 is SGHNT, CDR2 YENEEA. The CDR3 length is 12 residues. V was clipped by 4 bases and J by 6 bases, with 9 bases between them. The CDR3 protein is CASSSSRDGYTF. CDR3 nucleotide sequence: TGTGCCAGCAGCTCTAGCAGGGATGGCTACACCTTC. The complete variable domain, with remaining parts taken from reference TRBV11-3 and TRBJ1-2, reads EAGVVQSPRYKIIEKKQPVAFWCNPISGHNTLYWYLQNLGQGPELLIRYENEEAVDDSQLPKDRFSAERLKGVDSTLKIQPAELGDSAVYLCASSSSRDGYTFGSGTRLTVV.

This clonotype was counted at least ten times. The genes are TRBV4-2 and TRBJ2-1; TRBD2 is a possible D gene (6 bases). CDR3 length: 14 residues. The germline V gene has CDR1 LGHNA and CDR2 YNFKEQ. V was trimmed by 3 bases and J by 5 bases, leaving 11 bases between them. CDR3 sequence reads: CASSQTGTHNEQFF. Here the CDR3 DNA reads TGTGCCAGCAGCCAGACCGGGACTCACAATGAGCAGTTCTTC.

J is TRBJ1-5 and V is TRBV6-2 or TRBV6-3; D is unclear. V lost 10 bases to trimming and J lost 7 bases, with 23 bases between them. Germline loops: CDR1 MNHEY, CDR2 SVGEGT. The CDR3 totals 15 residues. This chain's CDR3 is CATSVSGLRRQPQHF. The CDR3 DNA follows: TGTGCCACCTCGGTCTCTGGCTTAAGAAGGCAGCCCCAGCATTTT.

This clonotype has a handful of counts. This chain connects TRBV6-1 to TRBJ2-7, with D perhaps matching TRBD1 or TRBD2 (5 bases each). Trimming pared 5 bases from V and 0 bases from J, leaving 17 bases between. The CDR3 has 16 residues. The germline V gene encodes CDR1 MNHNS and CDR2 SASEGT. In nucleotides, the CDR3 is TGTGCCAGCAGTTCCCGGGGCAGGTCGTACTCCTACGAGCAGTACTTC. Its translation is CASSSRGRSYSYEQYF.

The gene calls are TRBV11-1 and TRBJ1-1; no clear D. Germline-derived CDR1 and CDR2 are SGHAT and FQDESV (reference sequence). Trimming shortened V by 3 bases and J by 0 bases, and 5 bases separated the two germline ends. The CDR3 runs 13 residues. Written as DNA, the CDR3 is TGTGCCAGCAGCTTCCATCTGAACACTGAAGCTTTCTTT. It translates to CASSFHLNTEAFF.

This clonotype was picked up a small number of times. The chain is built from TRBV10-3 and TRBJ1-1, with 8 bases lining up with TRBD1. This CDR3 contains 14 residues. The junction had 5 bases not matched to a gene; V was cut back by 6 bases and J by 2 bases. CDR1 is ENHRY, CDR2 SYGVKD, per germline. In DNA, the CDR3 is TGTGCCATCAGAACCACAGGGGGAAACACTGAAGCTTTCTTT. Protein sequence: CAIRTTGGNTEAFF.

With regard to this clonotype: A read error may produce the germline difference seen at one junction end. The rearrangement uses TRBV2 and TRBJ2-3; 8 nucleotides line up with TRBD1. CDR3 size: 14 residues. Germline V CDR1 and CDR2: SNHLY, FYNNEI. The CDR3 loop reads CASSRGQGKDTQYF. For the CDR3, the DNA is TGCGCCAGCAGCCGCGGACAGGGTAAGGATACGCAGTATTTT.

This chain connects TRBV5-5 to TRBJ2-4; D remains unclear. The CDR3 loop spans 15 amino acids. Trimming removed 0 bases at V and 2 bases at J, with 9 bases between. In germline, CDR1 is SGHKS, CDR2 YYEKEE (reference sequence). The CDR3 is CASSLAPETKNIQYF. The CDR3 DNA reads as TGTGCCAGCAGCTTGGCCCCTGAGACCAAAAACATTCAGTACTTC.

This clonotype was observed a few times. This chain uses TRBV28 with TRBJ1-5; D is unclear. The CDR3 has 12 residues. V lost 7 bases and J 8 bases, leaving 12 bases between the germline ends. Germline-derived CDR1 and CDR2 are MDHEN and SYDVKM. The CDR3 is CASTYRGKPQHF. The CDR3 DNA reads as TGTGCCAGCACCTACCGGGGTAAGCCCCAGCATTTT. The whole variable domain, remainder taken from reference TRBV28 and TRBJ1-5, is DVKVTQSSRYLVKRTGEKVFLECVQDMDHENMFWYRQDPGLGLRLIYFSYDVKMKEKGDIPEGYSVSREKKERFSLILESASTNQTSMYLCASTYRGKPQHFGDGTRLSIL.

This clonotype was seen a few times. The V and J genes are TRBV7-2 and TRBJ2-3; no definite D call. Germline lookup yields CDR1 SGHTA and CDR2 FQGNSA. This CDR3 is built from 14 residues. V shed 1 base and J shed 7 bases, with 12 bases lying between them. The CDR3 region has the DNA TGTGCCAGCAGCTTAGAGGCCCGCCGACATACGCAGTATTTT. It translates to CASSLEARRHTQYF.

In its sample, this clonotype was seen many times. The V call is TRBV28, the J call TRBJ2-3, with D unclear. This CDR3 region has 14 residues. V lost 2 bases and J lost 3, with 9 bases in between. Germline V gene data show CDR1 as MDHEN and CDR2 as SYDVKM. The CDR3 DNA sequence: TGTGCCAGCAGTTTAATGCTCCCGACAGATACGCAGTATTTT. The encoded protein is CASSLMLPTDTQYF.

The V gene is TRBV7-9, the J gene TRBJ1-1; no definite D call. This CDR3 has 11 amino acids. The germline V gene encodes CDR1 SEHNR and CDR2 FQNEAQ (reference sequence). V was pared by 10 bases and J by 4 bases, with 10 bases between. The CDR3 loop reads CATQYGTEAFF. The CDR3 DNA sequence: TGTGCCACCCAGTACGGCACTGAAGCTTTCTTT. The whole variable domain, filled in from reference TRBV7-9 and TRBJ1-1, reads DTGVSQNPRHKITKRGQNVTFRCDPISEHNRLYWYRQTLGQGPEFLTYFQNEAQLEKSRLLSDRFSAERPKGSFSTLEIQRTEQGDSAMYLCATQYGTEAFFGQGTRLTVV.

This clonotype was picked up many times. The chain recombines TRBV5-6 with TRBJ2-7; D remains unclear. The CDR3 covers 11 residues. Germline values: CDR1 SGHDT, CDR2 YYEEEE. V was pared by 5 bases and J by 7 bases, with 10 bases between. CDR3 region: CASSKAGEQYF. CDR3 DNA sequence: TGTGCCAGCAGTAAAGCCGGAGAGCAGTACTTC.

V usage is TRBV28 and J usage is TRBJ2-2; possible D gene TRBD1, 6 bases. There are 15 residues in the CDR3. Trimming removed 6 bases from V and 5 bases from J, with 16 bases in between. The germline gives CDR1 MDHEN, CDR2 SYDVKM. CDR3 region: CASSLEQGFTGELFF. Written as DNA, the CDR3 is TGTGCCAGCAGCCTTGAACAGGGTTTTACCGGGGAGCTGTTTTTT.

The CDR3 reads CASSYSGANVLTF. The CDR3 coding sequence is TGTGCCAGCAGTTACTCTGGGGCCAACGTCCTGACTTTC. The chain joins TRBV12-3 or TRBV12-4 to TRBJ2-6; D gene uncertain. V lost 4 bases, J lost 0 bases, and 1 base lay in between. This CDR3 is built from 13 residues.